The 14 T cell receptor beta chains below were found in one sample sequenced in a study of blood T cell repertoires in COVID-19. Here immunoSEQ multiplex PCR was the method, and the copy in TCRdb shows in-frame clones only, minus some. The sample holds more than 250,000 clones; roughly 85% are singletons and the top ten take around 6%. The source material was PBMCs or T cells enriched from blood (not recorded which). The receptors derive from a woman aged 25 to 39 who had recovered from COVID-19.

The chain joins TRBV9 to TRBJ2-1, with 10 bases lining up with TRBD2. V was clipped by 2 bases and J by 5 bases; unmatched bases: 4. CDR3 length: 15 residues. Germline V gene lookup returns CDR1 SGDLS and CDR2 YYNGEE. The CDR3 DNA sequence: TGTGCCAGCAGCGTTAGCGGGGGGCCTAACAATGAGCAGTTCTTC. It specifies CASSVSGGPNNEQFF.

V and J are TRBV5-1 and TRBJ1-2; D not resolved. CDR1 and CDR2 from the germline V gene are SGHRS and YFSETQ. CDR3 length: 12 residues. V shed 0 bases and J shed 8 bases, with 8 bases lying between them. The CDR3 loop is CASSLGREGYTF. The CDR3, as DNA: TGCGCCAGCAGCTTGGGAAGGGAGGGCTACACCTTC.

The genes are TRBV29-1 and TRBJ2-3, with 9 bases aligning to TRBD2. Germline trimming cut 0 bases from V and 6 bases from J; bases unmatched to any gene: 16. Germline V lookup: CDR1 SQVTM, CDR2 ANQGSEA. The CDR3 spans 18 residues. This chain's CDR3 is CSVEDRFKSGGRGDTQYF. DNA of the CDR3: TGCAGCGTTGAAGATCGGTTTAAGAGCGGGGGGCGGGGCGATACGCAGTATTTT.

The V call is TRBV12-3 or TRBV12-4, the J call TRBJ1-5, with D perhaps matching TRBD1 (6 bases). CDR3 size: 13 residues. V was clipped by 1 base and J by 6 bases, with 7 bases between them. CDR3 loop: CASSLGGGQPQHF. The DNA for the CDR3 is TGTGCCAGCAGTTTAGGAGGGGGTCAGCCCCAGCATTTT.

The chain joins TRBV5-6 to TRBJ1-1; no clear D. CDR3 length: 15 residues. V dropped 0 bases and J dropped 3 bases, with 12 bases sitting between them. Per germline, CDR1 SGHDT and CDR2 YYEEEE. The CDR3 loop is CASSLVTNGDTEAFF. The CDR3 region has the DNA TGTGCCAGCAGCTTGGTAACGAATGGAGACACTGAAGCTTTCTTT.

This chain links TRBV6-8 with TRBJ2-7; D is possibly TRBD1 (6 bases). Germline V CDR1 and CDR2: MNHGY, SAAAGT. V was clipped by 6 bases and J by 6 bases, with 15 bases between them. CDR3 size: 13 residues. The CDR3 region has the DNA TGTGCCAGCAGAGCTTCGACAGGTACCGAGCAGTACTTC. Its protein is CASRASTGTEQYF.

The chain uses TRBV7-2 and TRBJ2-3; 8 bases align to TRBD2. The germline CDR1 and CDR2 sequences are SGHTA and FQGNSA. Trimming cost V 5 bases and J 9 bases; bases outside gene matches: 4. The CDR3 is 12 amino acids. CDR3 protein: CASSRGGGTQYF. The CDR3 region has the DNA TGTGCCAGCAGCCGGGGGGGCGGGACGCAGTATTTT.

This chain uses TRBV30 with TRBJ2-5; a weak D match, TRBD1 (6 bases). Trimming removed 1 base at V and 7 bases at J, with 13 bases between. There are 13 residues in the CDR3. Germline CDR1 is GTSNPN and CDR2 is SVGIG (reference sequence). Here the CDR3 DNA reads TGTGCCTGGAGTGATTCAGGGGTATTGACCCAGTACTTC. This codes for CAWSDSGVLTQYF.

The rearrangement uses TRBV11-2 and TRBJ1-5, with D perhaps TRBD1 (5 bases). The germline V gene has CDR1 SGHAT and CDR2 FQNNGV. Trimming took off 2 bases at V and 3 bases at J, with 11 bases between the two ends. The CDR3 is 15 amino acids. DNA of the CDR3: TGTGCCAGCAGCTTAAGTACAGGAGACAATCAGCCCCAGCATTTT. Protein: CASSLSTGDNQPQHF.

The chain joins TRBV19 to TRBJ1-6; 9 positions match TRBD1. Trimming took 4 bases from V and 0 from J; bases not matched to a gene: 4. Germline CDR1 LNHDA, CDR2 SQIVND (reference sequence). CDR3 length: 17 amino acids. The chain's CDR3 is CASSTDRGSSYNSPLHF. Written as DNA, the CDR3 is TGTGCCAGTAGTACAGACAGGGGGAGCTCCTATAATTCACCCCTCCACTTT.

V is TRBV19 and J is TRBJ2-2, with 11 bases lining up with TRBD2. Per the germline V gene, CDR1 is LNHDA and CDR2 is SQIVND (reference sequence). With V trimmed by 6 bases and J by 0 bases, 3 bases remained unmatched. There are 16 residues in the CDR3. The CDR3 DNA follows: TGTGCCAGTAGACTTAGCGGGGGGGCGAACACCGGGGAGCTGTTTTTT. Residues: CASRLSGGANTGELFF.

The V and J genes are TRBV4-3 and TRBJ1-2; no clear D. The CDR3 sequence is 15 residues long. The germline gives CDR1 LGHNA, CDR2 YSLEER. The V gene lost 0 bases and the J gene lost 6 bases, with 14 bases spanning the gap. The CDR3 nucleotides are TGCGCCAGCAGCCAAGATGGGAACCGGCGGGATGGCTACACCTTC. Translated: CASSQDGNRRDGYTF.

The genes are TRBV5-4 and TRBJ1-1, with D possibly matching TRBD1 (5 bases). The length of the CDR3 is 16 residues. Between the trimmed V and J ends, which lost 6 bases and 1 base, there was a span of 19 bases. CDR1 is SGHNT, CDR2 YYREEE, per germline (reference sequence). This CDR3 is CASTLGGVGGNTEAFF. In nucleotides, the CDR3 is TGTGCCAGCACCCTAGGCGGGGTTGGGGGGAACACTGAAGCTTTCTTT.

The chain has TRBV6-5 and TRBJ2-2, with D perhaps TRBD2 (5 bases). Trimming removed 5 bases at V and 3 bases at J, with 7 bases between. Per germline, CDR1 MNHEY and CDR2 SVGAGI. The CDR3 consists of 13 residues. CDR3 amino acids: CASSNGDTGELFF. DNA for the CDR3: TGTGCCAGCAGTAACGGGGACACCGGGGAGCTGTTTTTT.